The 9 T cell receptor beta chains presented below share a single source sample, sequenced in a study of cytomegalovirus exposure and HLA in healthy donors. The PCR was carried out with 60 Vbeta primers and 13 Jbeta primers. TCRdb keeps only in-frame clones here, not all; method: immunoSEQ multiplex PCR. The data hold about 110,000 clones, with 80% observed a single time. The source material was PBMCs. The receptor set was obtained from a woman in her sixties or seventies in good health and CMV-seropositive.

The J gene is TRBJ2-1, the V gene TRBV2; D remains unclear. This CDR3 spans 13 amino acids. With 3 bases removed from V and 6 bases from J, the gap between germline ends came to 9 bases. The germline CDR1 and CDR2 sequences are SNHLY and FYNNEI. The CDR3 sequence: CASSDYASNEQFF. The CDR3 nucleotides read TGTGCCAGCAGTGATTACGCGAGCAATGAGCAGTTCTTC.

The V call is TRBV7-9, the J call TRBJ1-2; D is perhaps TRBD1 (5 bases). Looked up from germline, CDR1 is SEHNR and CDR2 is FQNEAQ (reference sequence). With 7 bases removed from V and 4 bases from J, the gap between germline ends came to 19 bases. This CDR3 has 15 amino acids. The CDR3 DNA reads as TGTGCCAGCACTCTAAGCGGGCAGGGCCTCTATGGCTACACCTTC. Translated, it gives CASTLSGQGLYGYTF.

The genes are TRBV7-6 and TRBJ2-1; 8 nucleotides match TRBD1. With 4 bases clipped from V and 3 bases from J, the junction kept 8 bases outside the gene matches. The CDR3 runs to 16 residues. Germline V gene lookup returns CDR1 SGHVS and CDR2 FNYEAQ. The CDR3, as DNA: TGTGCCAGCAGCTCCCGGACAGGGAAGGACTACAATGAGCAGTTCTTC. Its translation is CASSSRTGKDYNEQFF.

The genes are TRBV6-5 and TRBJ1-2; D gene unclear. CDR1 is MNHEY, CDR2 SVGAGI, per germline. The ends were cut back, 6 bases at V and 6 bases at J, with 11 bases in the middle. CDR3 length: 12 amino acids. The DNA for the CDR3 is TGTGCCAGCAGAGACACGTCCGATGGCTACACCTTC. Protein sequence: CASRDTSDGYTF.

This clone was detected once. The V gene is TRBV5-1, the J gene TRBJ2-7; D unresolved. Per germline, CDR1 SGHRS and CDR2 YFSETQ. This CDR3 region has 11 residues. Trimming shortened V by 2 bases and J by 4 bases, and 4 bases separated the two germline ends. CDR3 bases: TGCGCCAGCAGCTTCGGTTACGAGCAGTACTTC. It encodes CASSFGYEQYF.

This clone appeared a few times. The rearrangement links TRBV6-1 to TRBJ1-4; 9 bases line up with TRBD1. The CDR3 length is 16 residues. CDR1 is MNHNS and CDR2 is SASEGT in the germline V gene. The J segment lost 7 bases and the V segment lost 1 base, leaving 7 bases of the junction unmatched. The CDR3 region has the DNA TGTGCCAGCAGTGAAGAGGGGGGACAGGGTTTTGAAAAACTGTTTTTT. It codes for CASSEEGGQGFEKLFF.

This clone was detected once. The chain recombines TRBV5-5 with TRBJ1-3; D uncertain. The CDR3 sequence is 16 residues long. Germline V gives CDR1 SGHKS, CDR2 YYEKEE (reference sequence). V was cut by 0 bases and J by 0 bases, with 10 bases left in between. CDR3 protein: CASSLAPQNSGNTIYF. The CDR3 region has the DNA TGTGCCAGCAGCTTGGCCCCACAGAACTCTGGAAACACCATATATTTT.

This clone showed up just once. As DNA, the CDR3 is TGTGCCAGCTCACCACGGGCGTTTCTGGGCACTGAAGCTTTCTTT. Its protein product is CASSPRAFLGTEAFF. The chain recombines TRBV18 with TRBJ1-1, with D unresolved. The CDR3 is made up of 15 amino acids. V shed 1 base and J shed 4 bases, with 13 bases lying between them. From germline, CDR1 is KGHSH and CDR2 LQKENI.

This chain links TRBV6-1 with TRBJ2-1; possibly TRBD2 for D (5 bases). Looked up from germline, CDR1 is MNHNS and CDR2 is SASEGT. This CDR3 is 14 amino acids long. V shed 5 bases and J shed 9 bases, with 17 bases lying between them. In nucleotides, the CDR3 is TGTGCCAGCAGTTCTAGCCCCGCCTTGGGTGAGCAGTTCTTC. Translation: CASSSSPALGEQFF.